One sample yielded the 19 T cell receptor beta chains listed below, sequenced in a study of OX40 agonist ivuxolimab in advanced cancers. Assay used: immunoSEQ multiplex PCR; TCRdb lists only in-frame clones, some missing. This sample carries over 25,000 clones, approximately 80% of them seen once, and the ten largest clones take approximately 29%. The material was CD4+ or CD8+ T cells sorted from blood, obtained in a trial of the OX40 agonist ivuxolimab. The receptor source for this set is an adult with an advanced solid tumor such as melanoma, head and neck, liver or kidney cancer.

The chain carries TRBV28 and TRBJ2-2; tentative D call: TRBD2 (6 bases). V was trimmed by 4 bases and J by 4 bases, leaving 10 bases between them. The germline gives CDR1 MDHEN, CDR2 SYDVKM. CDR3 size: 14 residues. CDR3 sequence (DNA): TGTGCCAGCAGTTGGGGGGTGGGCACCGGGGAGCTGTTTTTT. It translates to CASSWGVGTGELFF.

This clone was recorded a few times. The rearrangement joins TRBV7-8 to TRBJ2-7; no reliable D call. From germline, CDR1 is SGHVS and CDR2 FQNEAQ. The CDR3 is 14 amino acids. Trimming cost V 6 bases and J 2 bases, with 14 bases left between them. In DNA form, the CDR3 reads TGTGCCAGCAGATCTGGGAACTCGGCCTACGAGCAGTACTTC. Translating it yields CASRSGNSAYEQYF.

This chain links TRBV9 with TRBJ1-1, with 9 bases fitting TRBD1. This CDR3 has 21 residues. V was clipped by 6 bases and J by 0 bases; unmatched bases: 24. Germline lookup yields CDR1 SGDLS and CDR2 YYNGEE. CDR3 nucleotides: TGTGCCAGCACTCGCGAGGGAACAGGGGGCAGACCCAAGTTCATGAACACTGAAGCTTTCTTT. Protein product: CASTREGTGGRPKFMNTEAFF.

The gene calls are TRBV7-2 and TRBJ2-1; no reliable D call. CDR1 is SGHTA, CDR2 FQGNSA, per germline. This CDR3 comprises 18 residues. The V gene lost 3 bases and the J gene lost 0 bases, with 18 bases spanning the gap. The CDR3 is CASSFLIWSYGSYNEQFF. The CDR3 DNA is TGTGCCAGCAGCTTCCTCATTTGGAGTTATGGCTCCTACAATGAGCAGTTCTTC.

This chain joins TRBV5-6 and TRBJ1-5, with D possibly matching TRBD1 (5 bases). Germline CDR1 is SGHDT and CDR2 is YYEEEE. The length of the CDR3 is 14 residues. V gave up 5 bases and J gave up 1 base, with 10 bases separating them. This CDR3 reads CASSPGGSNQPQHF. CDR3 nucleotide sequence: TGTGCCAGCAGTCCCGGGGGAAGCAATCAGCCCCAGCATTTT. Combining the CDR3 with reference TRBV5-6 and TRBJ1-5 gives the whole variable domain DAGVTQSPTHLIKTRGQQVTLRCSPKSGHDTVSWYQQALGQGPQFIFQYYEEEERQRGNFPDRFSGHQFPNYSSELNVNALLLGDSALYLCASSPGGSNQPQHFGDGTRLSIL.

The chain employs TRBV9 and TRBJ2-7, with TRBD2 matching 14 bases. The CDR3 is made up of 18 amino acids. Trimming cost V 2 bases and J 2 bases; bases outside gene matches: 9. Germline CDR1 reads SGDLS; CDR2 reads YYNGEE. CDR3 loop: CASSVGTSGSGRPYEQYF. CDR3 bases: TGTGCCAGCAGCGTCGGGACTAGCGGGAGTGGTCGGCCCTACGAGCAGTACTTC.

This clone was observed a few times. The chain joins TRBV6-5 to TRBJ1-1; the D is unclear. Trimming removed 6 bases at V and 1 base at J, with 9 bases between. This CDR3 is built from 13 residues. CDR1 and CDR2 from the germline V gene are MNHEY and SVGAGI. CDR3 loop: CASSLDGNTEAFF. DNA of the CDR3: TGTGCCAGCAGCCTTGACGGGAACACTGAAGCTTTCTTT.

The V gene is TRBV30, the J gene TRBJ2-5; TRBD1 is a possible D gene (6 bases). The CDR3 spans 14 residues. Germline CDR1 is GTSNPN and CDR2 is SVGIG (reference sequence). Trimming took off 5 bases at V and 4 bases at J, with 17 bases between the two ends. This chain's CDR3 is CAWGVLQGGETQYF. The DNA of the CDR3 is TGTGCCTGGGGCGTATTACAGGGTGGAGAGACCCAGTACTTC.

The V gene is TRBV7-3, the J gene TRBJ2-4; no definite D call. V lost 5 bases and J lost 2, with 7 bases in between. Germline CDR1 is SGHTA and CDR2 is FQGTGA. This CDR3 region has 13 residues. CDR3 DNA: TGTGCCAGCAGCATTGGGCCCAAAAACATTCAGTACTTC. Protein product: CASSIGPKNIQYF.

The rearrangement joins TRBV19 to TRBJ1-2; 8 nucleotides agree with TRBD1. Germline V gene sequence: CDR1 LNHDA, CDR2 SQIVND (reference sequence). The CDR3 is 16 amino acids. V dropped 7 bases and J dropped 2; count of bases not matched to a gene: 12. CDR3 in DNA: TGTGCCAGTACCGAATGGGCCAGGGGGCAGAACTATGGCTACACCTTC. Its translation: CASTEWARGQNYGYTF.

The rearrangement uses TRBV18 and TRBJ2-7; the D is unclear. The CDR3 is made up of 12 amino acids. V dropped 4 bases and J dropped 5 bases, with 9 bases sitting between them. CDR1 KGHSH and CDR2 LQKENI come from the germline V gene. The CDR3 DNA follows: TGTGCCAGCTCACTGTTTACCAACGAGCAGTACTTC. This encodes CASSLFTNEQYF. Full variable domain (missing parts from reference TRBV18 and TRBJ2-7): NAGVMQNPRHLVRRRGQEARLRCSPMKGHSHVYWYRQLPEEGLKFMVYLQKENIIDESGMPKERFSAEFPKEGPSILRIQQVVRGDSAAYFCASSLFTNEQYFGPGTRLTVT.

The V call is TRBV13, the J call TRBJ2-3, with TRBD2 matching over 9 bases. The junction had 9 bases not matched to a gene; V was cut back by 2 bases and J by 3 bases. The CDR3 loop spans 17 amino acids. Germline CDR1 PRHDT, CDR2 FYEKMQ (reference sequence). In nucleotides, the CDR3 is TGTGCCAGCAGCTTATTTGAGGGGACTAGCCCGACAGATACGCAGTATTTT. Amino acid sequence: CASSLFEGTSPTDTQYF.

V usage is TRBV6-1 and J usage is TRBJ2-1; TRBD1 matches at 9 bases. With V trimmed by 5 bases and J by 6 bases, 2 bases remained unmatched. Germline values: CDR1 MNHNS, CDR2 SASEGT. The length of the CDR3 is 13 residues. The chain's CDR3 is CASSQTGGNEQFF. In DNA form, the CDR3 reads TGTGCCAGCAGTCAGACAGGGGGCAATGAGCAGTTCTTC.

This chain joins TRBV27 and TRBJ2-1; tentatively, D is TRBD2 (6 bases). This CDR3 is built from 14 residues. Trimming stripped 3 bases from V and 5 bases from J, with 11 bases between. Germline V gene sequence: CDR1 MNHEY, CDR2 SMNVEV (reference sequence). The CDR3 sequence is CASSFGSIHNEQFF. In DNA form, the CDR3 reads TGTGCCAGCAGTTTCGGGAGCATCCACAATGAGCAGTTCTTC.

The chain carries TRBV15 and TRBJ1-6; D is undetermined. The germline CDR1 and CDR2 sequences are LNHNV and YYDKDF (reference sequence). V was shortened by 6 bases and J by 5 bases, with 14 bases between the two germline ends. This CDR3 spans 15 amino acids. CDR3 nucleotide sequence: TGTGCCACCAGGATTATGGACGCAGATAATTCACCCCTCCACTTT. Translated: CATRIMDADNSPLHF.

This sequence joins TRBV11-2 and TRBJ1-2, with 9 bases fitting TRBD1. Germline trimming cut 4 bases from V and 2 bases from J; bases unmatched to any gene: 11. Germline CDR1 reads SGHAT; CDR2 reads FQNNGV. The CDR3 totals 17 residues. The CDR3 sequence is CASSSSLGQGWNYGYTF. CDR3 DNA: TGTGCCAGCAGCTCAAGCCTGGGACAGGGATGGAACTATGGCTACACCTTC.

The chain recombines TRBV19 with TRBJ1-4; D not certain. The CDR3 consists of 15 residues. Trimming removed 4 bases from V and 7 bases from J, with 16 bases in between. The germline V gene encodes CDR1 LNHDA and CDR2 SQIVND (reference sequence). For the CDR3, the DNA is TGTGCCAGTAGTAAATCTTACTGGAGCGGTGAAAAACTGTTTTTT. Protein sequence: CASSKSYWSGEKLFF. Drawing the rest from reference TRBV19 and TRBJ1-4, the complete variable domain is DGGITQSPKYLFRKEGQNVTLSCEQNLNHDAMYWYRQDPGQGLRLIYYSQIVNDFQKGDIAEGYSVSREKKESFPLTVTSAQKNPTAFYLCASSKSYWSGEKLFFGSGTQLSVL.

This chain joins TRBV15 and TRBJ2-5; TRBD1 is a possible D gene (5 bases). CDR1 is LNHNV and CDR2 is YYDKDF in the germline V gene (reference sequence). Trimming took 6 bases from V and 2 from J, leaving 13 bases between them. The CDR3 spans 14 residues. CDR3 bases: TGTGCCACCAGTTTCGACAGCCGGCAAGAGACCCAGTACTTC. Protein sequence: CATSFDSRQETQYF.

The V and J genes are TRBV7-9 and TRBJ1-3; a weak D match, TRBD1 (6 bases). The CDR3 has 16 residues. Trimming removed 0 bases from V and 4 bases from J, with 13 bases in between. The germline V gene has CDR1 SEHNR and CDR2 FQNEAQ (reference sequence). CDR3 sequence: CASSLARGDTGNTIYF. In nucleotides, the CDR3 is TGTGCCAGCAGCTTAGCGCGGGGGGACACGGGAAACACCATATATTTT. The whole variable domain, filled in from reference TRBV7-9 and TRBJ1-3, reads DTGVSQNPRHKITKRGQNVTFRCDPISEHNRLYWYRQTLGQGPEFLTYFQNEAQLEKSRLLSDRFSAERPKGSFSTLEIQRTEQGDSAMYLCASSLARGDTGNTIYFGEGSWLTVV.